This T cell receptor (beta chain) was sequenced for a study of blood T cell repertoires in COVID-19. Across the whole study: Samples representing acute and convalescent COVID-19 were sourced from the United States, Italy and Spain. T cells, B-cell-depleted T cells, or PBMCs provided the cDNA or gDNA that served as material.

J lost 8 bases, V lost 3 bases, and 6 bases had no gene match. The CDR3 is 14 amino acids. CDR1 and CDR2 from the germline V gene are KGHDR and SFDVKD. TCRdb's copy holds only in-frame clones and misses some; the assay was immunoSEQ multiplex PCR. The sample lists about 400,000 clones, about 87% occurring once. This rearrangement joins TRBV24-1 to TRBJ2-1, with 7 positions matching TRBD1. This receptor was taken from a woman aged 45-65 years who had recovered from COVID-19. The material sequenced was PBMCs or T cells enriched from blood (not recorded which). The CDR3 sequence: CATSDNRGLDEQFF. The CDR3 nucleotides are TGTGCCACCAGTGATAACAGGGGTTTGGATGAGCAGTTCTTC.